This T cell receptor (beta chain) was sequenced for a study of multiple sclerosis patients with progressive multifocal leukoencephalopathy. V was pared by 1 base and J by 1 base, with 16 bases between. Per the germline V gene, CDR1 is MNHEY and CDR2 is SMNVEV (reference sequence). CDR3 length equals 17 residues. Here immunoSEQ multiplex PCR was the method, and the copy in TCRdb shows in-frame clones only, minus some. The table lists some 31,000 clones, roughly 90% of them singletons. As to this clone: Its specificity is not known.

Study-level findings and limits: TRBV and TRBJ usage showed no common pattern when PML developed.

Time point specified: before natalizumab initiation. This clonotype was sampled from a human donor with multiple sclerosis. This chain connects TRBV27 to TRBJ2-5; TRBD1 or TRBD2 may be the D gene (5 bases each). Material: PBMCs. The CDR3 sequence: CASSLFRRTGAQETQYF. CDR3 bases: TGTGCCAGCAGTTTATTCCGACGGACCGGGGCCCAAGAGACCCAGTACTTC.